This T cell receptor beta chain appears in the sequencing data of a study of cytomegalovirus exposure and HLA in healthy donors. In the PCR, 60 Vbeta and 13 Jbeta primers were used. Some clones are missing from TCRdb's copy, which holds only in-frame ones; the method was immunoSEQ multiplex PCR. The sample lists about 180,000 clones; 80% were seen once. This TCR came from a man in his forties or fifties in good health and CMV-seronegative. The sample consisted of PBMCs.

CDR3 sequence (DNA): TGCGCCAGCAAACAGGGGGCATGGAACACTGAAGCTTTCTTT. Its protein is CASKQGAWNTEAFF. The V call is TRBV4-1, the J call TRBJ1-1, with 9 bases that match TRBD1. This CDR3 region has 14 residues. Per the germline V gene, CDR1 is MGHRA and CDR2 is YSYEKL. The V gene end was trimmed by 7 bases and the J gene end by 1 base; junction bases not matched to a gene: 4.